This TCR beta chain was captured in a study of blood T cell repertoires in COVID-19 (dated by TCRdb to between 2020 and 2021). About the full investigation: Samples from collaborators originated in the United States, Italy and Spain and spanned both the acute and convalescent phases of COVID-19. A de-identified subject ID, COVID-19 status, age in years and sex were almost always included in the sample metadata. Deeply sampled blood TCRbeta repertoires from subjects exposed to, actively infected with, or recovered from COVID-19 were included in the dataset. Where available, HLA class I and class II types were obtained from metadata supplied by the sample provider rather than from assay-based typing. Samples came from the ongoing ImmuneRACE study (first 160 participants) plus 1,254 subjects from 6 global collaborators. The repertoires were released in a freely available public database meant as a resource for research on the immune response to SARS-CoV-2. The material from the prospective study consisted of cDNA or gDNA derived from T cells, B-cell-depleted T cells, or PBMCs.

A word on this clone: Its antigen is still unknown. No base quality values were provided; no much bigger clone lies one nucleotide off.

TCRbeta CDR3 regions were amplified from genomic DNA by means of the immunoSEQ Assay, a bias-controlled multiplex PCR. As for the authors' bioinformatics: The number of nucleated cells in each sample was estimated by amplification of reference gene primers within the assay. To quantify the absolute abundance of each unique TCRbeta CDR3 rearrangement, sequence reads were collapsed and filtered. For each sample, productive Simpson clonality was calculated as the square root of Simpson's diversity index over productive rearrangements. Drawn from immuneACCESS, this table holds only the in-frame rearrangements with V and J called that TCRdb kept. Clones are partly lost; checked studies trace under half to an unresolved V gene and leave the rest unexplained. V, J and clone size are those of that table, while D and trimming were read from the DNA. The sample table contains hundreds of thousands of clones; only one count was recorded for almost 90% of them. The biggest ten clones account for approximately 4% of the sample.

The CDR3 has 14 amino acids, counting the end cysteine and phenylalanine. Of the read, only the CDR3 DNA is kept; its 42 bases are in frame from base 1. From a lookup of the germline V gene, CDR1 and CDR2 are SGHRS and YFSETQ. The trim is 7 bases for V and 6 bases for J, with a gap of 17 bases between the germline ends. Paper-wide results and their limitations: How much clinical and demographic metadata was included differed by source and by participant, and the metadata was provided uncurated.

Enrolling through a virtual design, the prospective study's participants ranged in age from roughly 18 to 100 years and lived across roughly 23 United States geographic areas. Cohort assignment in the prospective study relied on participant-reported clinical history from a screening survey and a study questionnaire. Each participant in the prospective study had whole blood, serum and a nasopharyngeal or oropharyngeal swab collected by mobile phlebotomists. Participants in the prospective study had the option to provide additional blood draws and questionnaires over an approximately 2-month period. Before DNA extraction, blood samples from the prospective study were shipped at room temperature or frozen.

This TCR came from a woman younger than 35 with acute COVID-19. The V and J segments used are TRBV5-1 and TRBJ2-4, and TRBD2 may be the D gene, going by 5 matching bases. The sequenced sample was PBMCs or T cells enriched from blood (not recorded which). The sequence in DNA is TGCGCCAGCCCTTGCGAGAGCGAGGGAAACATTCAGTACTTC. It translates to CASPCESEGNIQYF.